One sample yielded the 20 T cell receptor beta chains listed below, sequenced in a study of blood T cell repertoires in COVID-19. TCRdb keeps only in-frame clones here, not all; method: immunoSEQ multiplex PCR. The repertoire includes about 220,000 clones, roughly nine tenths of them detected once, and 0.72% sits in the top ten. The sample consisted of peripheral blood. The receptor set was obtained from a man aged 40-55 years with acute or convalescent COVID-19.

The sample holds one count of this clone. The chain combines TRBV7-8 with TRBJ2-7, with 10 positions matching TRBD2. Germline assignment: CDR1 SGHVS and CDR2 FQNEAQ. V was pared by 8 bases and J by 1 base, with 11 bases of the junction left unmatched. This CDR3 spans 16 amino acids. CDR3: CASAPSTSGSSYEQYF. The DNA for the CDR3 is TGTGCCAGCGCTCCCTCGACTAGCGGGTCTTCCTACGAGCAGTACTTC.

The genes are TRBV28 and TRBJ2-7, with TRBD1 matching 8 bases. This CDR3 is 15 amino acids long. The germline V gene encodes CDR1 MDHEN and CDR2 SYDVKM. Trimming took 6 bases from V and 0 from J; bases not matched to a gene: 7. CDR3 DNA: TGTGCCAGCAGCCCCCGGACAGGGAGCTCCTACGAGCAGTACTTC. It specifies CASSPRTGSSYEQYF.

The rearrangement links TRBV30 to TRBJ2-5; 11 nucleotides match TRBD1. There are 11 residues in the CDR3. Germline V CDR1 and CDR2: GTSNPN, SVGIG (reference sequence). The junction had 3 bases not matched to a gene; V was cut back by 5 bases and J by 10 bases. The CDR3 spells CAWGQGAGQYF. The CDR3 DNA reads TGTGCCTGGGGACAGGGGGCCGGCCAGTACTTC.

V usage is TRBV5-1 and J usage is TRBJ1-1; 8 nucleotides align to TRBD1. With 3 bases clipped from V and 4 bases from J, the junction kept 8 bases outside the gene matches. Germline CDR1 is SGHRS and CDR2 is YFSETQ. The CDR3 has 15 residues. The CDR3 sequence: CASSSVWTGSTEAFF. Here the CDR3 DNA reads TGCGCCAGCAGCTCGGTCTGGACAGGGAGCACTGAAGCTTTCTTT.

The V gene is TRBV21-1, the J gene TRBJ2-7; the D call of TRBD2 is as the table states it, not checked on the DNA. TRBV21-1 is flagged as a pseudogene. CDR3 length: 14 residues. The CDR3 DNA reads TGTGCCAGCATCCCACGCGCGGGAGGCCCCGAGCAGTACTTC. This translates into CASIPRAGGPEQYF.

The V gene is TRBV3-1 (or the pseudogene TRBV3-2), the J gene TRBJ2-6; no clear D. CDR1 LGHDT and CDR2 YNNKEL come from the germline V gene (reference sequence). The CDR3 spans 14 residues. V shed 7 bases and J shed 1 base, with 8 bases lying between them. For the CDR3, the DNA is TGTGCCAGCACCCTCGGTTCTGGGGCCAACGTCCTGACTTTC. Amino acid sequence: CASTLGSGANVLTF.

V gene TRBV7-9 combines with J gene TRBJ1-2; 7 bases fit TRBD1. V was clipped by 1 base and J by 4 bases; unmatched bases: 9. Per the germline V gene, CDR1 is SEHNR and CDR2 is FQNEAQ (reference sequence). This CDR3 has 16 amino acids. CDR3 amino acids: CASSLVPRGELYGYTF. CDR3 in DNA: TGTGCCAGCAGCTTAGTTCCCAGGGGGGAACTCTATGGCTACACCTTC.

This chain links TRBV28 with TRBJ2-7; 7 nucleotides align to TRBD1. The trim removed 4 bases at V and 7 bases at J, leaving 7 bases unmatched. The CDR3 consists of 13 residues. Germline lookup yields CDR1 MDHEN and CDR2 SYDVKM. CDR3 sequence reads: CASSYRGTREQYF. The CDR3 nucleotides are TGTGCCAGCAGTTACAGGGGTACGAGGGAGCAGTACTTC.

The CDR3 spells CASSPGTGMNTEAFF. As DNA, the CDR3 is TGTGCCAGCTCACCCGGGACAGGAATGAACACTGAAGCTTTCTTT. The genes are TRBV18 and TRBJ1-1; TRBD1 agrees at 8 bases. The V and J ends lost 3 bases and 0 bases, in that order; junction bases with no gene match: 3. The CDR3 spans 15 residues. Germline CDR1 and CDR2: KGHSH and LQKENI.

This sequence joins TRBV4-1 and TRBJ2-5; TRBD1 might be the D (5 bases). The V gene's germline CDR1 is MGHRA and CDR2 YSYEKL. Trimming shortened V by 3 bases and J by 2 bases, and 13 bases separated the two germline ends. The CDR3 is 15 amino acids. CDR3 coding DNA: TGCGCCAGCAGCCAGACCCAGACAGAACAAGAGACCCAGTACTTC. This gives the protein CASSQTQTEQETQYF.

V is TRBV19 and J is TRBJ2-7; TRBD2 agrees at 13 bases. The V gene's germline CDR1 is LNHDA and CDR2 SQIVND (reference sequence). The CDR3 sequence is 17 residues long. V was clipped by 6 bases and J by 6 bases; unmatched bases: 14. The CDR3 bases are TGTGCCAGTAGCAAAAAGGGACTAGCGGGACCTTCTCTCGAGCAGTACTTC. Translating it yields CASSKKGLAGPSLEQYF.

The CDR3 coding sequence is TGTGCCAGTAGGGGGCTCACGTACAATGAGCAGTTCTTC. Translating gives CASRGLTYNEQFF. The genes are TRBV10-3 and TRBJ2-1, with 7 nucleotides matching TRBD1. V was pared by 10 bases and J by 4 bases, with 7 bases of the junction left unmatched. The CDR3 spans 13 residues. Germline V lookup: CDR1 ENHRY, CDR2 SYGVKD.

J is TRBJ2-1 and V is TRBV3-1 (or the pseudogene TRBV3-2); 7 nucleotides line up with TRBD2. V dropped 1 base and J dropped 6; count of bases not matched to a gene: 6. The CDR3 covers 15 residues. Germline loops: CDR1 LGHDT, CDR2 YNNKEL (reference sequence). The CDR3 DNA reads TGTGCCAGCAGCCAAGGGACTAGGATGATCAATGAGCAGTTCTTC. Translated, it gives CASSQGTRMINEQFF.

V and J are TRBV6-5 and TRBJ2-3; D remains unclear. V lost 2 bases, J lost 5 bases, and 11 bases lay in between. CDR3 length: 14 residues. Germline V gene data show CDR1 as MNHEY and CDR2 as SVGAGI. The CDR3 sequence: CASSYRLVEDTQYF. CDR3 sequence (DNA): TGTGCCAGCAGTTACCGACTTGTTGAAGATACGCAGTATTTT.

The rearrangement links TRBV7-6 to TRBJ1-1; tentatively, D is TRBD1 (5 bases). The CDR3 has 16 amino acids. The V gene lost 2 bases and the J gene lost 2 bases, with 15 bases spanning the gap. The germline V gene encodes CDR1 SGHVS and CDR2 FNYEAQ. The DNA for the CDR3 is TGTGCCAGCAGCTTAATTTCGGTCGGGGGAAACACTGAAGCTTTCTTT. Its translation: CASSLISVGGNTEAFF.

The chain has TRBV6-1 and TRBJ2-2, with D perhaps TRBD1 (5 bases). CDR3 length equals 14 residues. The germline V gene has CDR1 MNHNS and CDR2 SASEGT. Trimming pared 3 bases from V and 4 bases from J, leaving 9 bases between. The CDR3 loop reads CASSDPGSTGELFF. CDR3 coding DNA: TGTGCCAGCAGTGATCCAGGGTCCACCGGGGAGCTGTTTTTT.

V usage is TRBV4-1 and J usage is TRBJ2-3, with 7 bases that match TRBD2. The germline V gene encodes CDR1 MGHRA and CDR2 YSYEKL. The CDR3 is 16 residues long. V lost 0 bases to trimming and J lost 3 bases; unmatched junction nucleotides: 6. Here the CDR3 DNA reads TGCGCCAGCAGCCAAGATTGGGGAGGGAGGACAGATACGCAGTATTTT. This codes for CASSQDWGGRTDTQYF.

Note on this clone: Additional DNA sequences in this sample encode the identical CDR3. The genes are TRBV7-9 and TRBJ2-7; D gene uncertain. CDR1 is SEHNR, CDR2 FQNEAQ, per germline (reference sequence). This CDR3 comprises 11 residues. V was cut by 0 bases and J by 6 bases, with 3 bases left in between. CDR3 nucleotide sequence: TGTGCCAGCAGCTTAGCAGCCGAGCAGTACTTC. Protein sequence: CASSLAAEQYF.

This clone was seen a handful of times. The J gene is TRBJ1-2, the V gene TRBV5-4, with 8 bases aligning to TRBD1. The V gene end was trimmed by 3 bases and the J gene end by 2 bases; junction bases not matched to a gene: 3. The CDR3 is 14 residues long. Germline CDR1 and CDR2: SGHNT and YYREEE (reference sequence). The CDR3 spells CASSWGQANYGYTF. CDR3 sequence (DNA): TGTGCCAGCAGCTGGGGACAGGCCAACTATGGCTACACCTTC. The full variable domain, rest sourced from reference TRBV5-4 and TRBJ1-2, is ETGVTQSPTHLIKTRGQQVTLRCSSQSGHNTVSWYQQALGQGPQFIFQYYREEENGRGNFPPRFSGLQFPNYSSELNVNALELDDSALYLCASSWGQANYGYTFGSGTRLTVV.

The chain combines TRBV7-2 with TRBJ1-2, with D perhaps matching TRBD1 (6 bases). Trimming removed 5 bases at V and 2 bases at J, with 9 bases between. CDR1 and CDR2 (germline): SGHTA, FQGNSA. This CDR3 comprises 13 residues. CDR3: CASSPTGNYGYTF. The DNA for the CDR3 is TGTGCCAGCAGCCCAACAGGGAACTATGGCTACACCTTC.